The 18 T cell receptor beta chains below all came from one sample that was sequenced in a study of early T cells in non-severe SARS-CoV-2 infection. TCRdb re-called the 5' RACE reads with MiXCR, one entry per CDR3 protein. Among some 98,000 distinct CDR3 sequences, roughly 9.6% were seen once, and the ten largest hold 5.1%. The sample consisted of whole blood. The receptors originated from an adult who was a healthcare worker with PCR-confirmed SARS-CoV-2 infection or an uninfected control (not recorded which).

The chain is built from TRBV20-1 and TRBJ2-7, with D tentatively TRBD2 (6 bases). The CDR3 is made up of 14 amino acids. The germline CDR1 and CDR2 sequences are DFQATT and SNEGSKA (reference sequence). V shed 3 bases and J shed 1 base, with 13 bases lying between them. CDR3 coding DNA: TGCAGTGCTAGGGAGGGGACGGGGTCCTACGAGCAGTACTTC. This translates into CSAREGTGSYEQYF.

As for this clonotype: This may stem from a read error, because a much larger clone lies one nucleotide away. The chain combines TRBV28 with TRBJ2-1; D ambiguous. CDR3 length: 11 amino acids. V gave up 6 bases and J gave up 4 bases, with 4 bases separating them. Germline V gene data show CDR1 as MDHEN and CDR2 as SYDVKM. As DNA, the CDR3 is TGTGCCAGCAGCCATTACAATGAGCAGTTCTTC. This sequence encodes CASSHYNEQFF.

This clonotype occurred many times. The rearrangement uses TRBV5-1 and TRBJ2-7, with TRBD2 as a possible D gene (5 bases). The germline gives CDR1 SGHRS, CDR2 YFSETQ. Trimming removed 7 bases from V and 2 bases from J, with 13 bases in between. This CDR3 has 13 amino acids. For the CDR3, the DNA is TGCGCCAGCTCGAGAGGGTCTCCCTACGAGCAGTACTTC. Translating it yields CASSRGSPYEQYF.

This clonotype was found a few times. The V gene is TRBV12-3 or TRBV12-4, the J gene TRBJ1-2; perhaps TRBD1 as D (5 bases). This CDR3 comprises 14 residues. Trimming cost V 6 bases and J 4 bases, with 15 bases left between them. CDR3 nucleotides: TGTGCCAGCAGCTCCGGGACGCCCACCTATGGCTACACCTTC. Its protein is CASSSGTPTYGYTF.

This clonotype was seen a few times. The chain couples TRBV20-1 to TRBJ1-1; tentatively, D is TRBD1 (5 bases). CDR1 DFQATT and CDR2 SNEGSKA come from the germline V gene (reference sequence). This CDR3 comprises 12 residues. V lost 3 bases, J lost 7 bases, and 12 bases lay in between. The CDR3 here is CSASQGGVEAFF. The CDR3, as DNA: TGCAGTGCTAGTCAGGGAGGGGTTGAAGCTTTCTTT.

This clonotype was counted a few times. CDR3 sequence (DNA): TGTGCCAGCAGCTTAGACAGGGACGCCGGCTACACCTTC. It specifies CASSLDRDAGYTF. The chain joins TRBV5-4 to TRBJ1-2; TRBD1 matches at 7 bases. The V gene's germline CDR1 is SGHNT and CDR2 YYREEE (reference sequence). V shed 2 bases, J shed 8 bases, and the junction held 6 bases outside the gene matches. This CDR3 comprises 13 residues. Combining the CDR3 with reference TRBV5-4 and TRBJ1-2 gives the whole variable domain ETGVTQSPTHLIKTRGQQVTLRCSSQSGHNTVSWYQQALGQGPQFIFQYYREEENGRGNFPPRFSGLQFPNYSSELNVNALELDDSALYLCASSLDRDAGYTFGSGTRLTVV.

This clonotype appeared many times. The CDR3 loop reads CSASFRDRAEKLFF. CDR3 bases: TGCAGTGCTAGTTTCCGGGACAGGGCTGAAAAACTGTTTTTT. The J gene is TRBJ1-4, the V gene TRBV20-1; 9 nucleotides align to TRBD1. The CDR3 has 14 residues. V lost 3 bases, J lost 7 bases, and 6 bases stayed unmatched. The V gene's germline CDR1 is DFQATT and CDR2 SNEGSKA (reference sequence).

In its sample, this clonotype was seen a few times. The rearrangement uses TRBV7-3 and TRBJ2-3, with 8 nucleotides matching TRBD2. Per germline, CDR1 SGHTA and CDR2 FQGTGA. With V trimmed by 5 bases and J by 2 bases, 6 bases remained unmatched. The length of the CDR3 is 15 residues. This CDR3 reads CASSQSGLATDTQYF. The CDR3 nucleotides are TGTGCCAGCAGCCAATCCGGACTAGCCACAGATACGCAGTATTTT.

This chain joins TRBV19 and TRBJ1-5; 11 bases map to TRBD1. This CDR3 has 16 amino acids. The J segment lost 3 bases and the V segment lost 5 bases, leaving 6 bases of the junction unmatched. Germline CDR1 reads LNHDA; CDR2 reads SQIVND (reference sequence). CDR3: CASSDFGQGANQPQHF. CDR3 in DNA: TGTGCCAGTAGTGATTTTGGACAGGGGGCCAATCAGCCCCAGCATTTT. The variable domain in full, with the rest retrieved from reference TRBV19 and TRBJ1-5, is DGGITQSPKYLFRKEGQNVTLSCEQNLNHDAMYWYRQDPGQGLRLIYYSQIVNDFQKGDIAEGYSVSREKKESFPLTVTSAQKNPTAFYLCASSDFGQGANQPQHFGDGTRLSIL.

The chain recombines TRBV6-2 or TRBV6-3 with TRBJ1-2, with TRBD1 identical over 7 bases. This CDR3 contains 14 residues. The germline V gene has CDR1 MNHEY and CDR2 SVGEGT. V lost 2 bases and J lost 4; bases outside the gene matches: 4. The CDR3 coding sequence is TGTGCCAGCAGTTACAGACAGGGTTCCTATGGCTACACCTTC. It encodes CASSYRQGSYGYTF.

V and J are TRBV29-1 and TRBJ1-5, with TRBD1 matching 7 bases. The CDR3 spans 13 residues. The ends lost 6 bases at V and 5 bases at J; junction bases unmatched: 7. Germline V gene sequence: CDR1 SQVTM, CDR2 ANQGSEA. DNA for the CDR3: TGCAGCGTGGATGACAGGGAGGATCAGCCCCAGCATTTT. Its translation: CSVDDREDQPQHF.

Many counts were recorded for this clonotype. The J gene is TRBJ1-3, the V gene TRBV7-6; no firm D call. Trimming removed 6 bases at V and 0 bases at J, with 6 bases between. In germline, CDR1 is SGHVS, CDR2 FNYEAQ. This CDR3 region has 13 residues. CDR3 DNA sequence: TGTGCCAGCAGTAGGCGCTCTGGAAACACCATATATTTT. As protein: CASSRRSGNTIYF.

The table lists this clonotype with many counts. The V gene is TRBV11-2, the J gene TRBJ2-7; D ambiguous. The CDR3 is made up of 12 amino acids. Trimming cost V 0 bases and J 6 bases, with 6 bases left between them. The V gene's germline CDR1 is SGHAT and CDR2 FQNNGV. The CDR3 DNA reads TGTGCCAGCAGCTTAGAACGTGGCGAGCAGTACTTC. Translated: CASSLERGEQYF.

This clonotype came up many times. The gene calls are TRBV5-4 and TRBJ2-5, with 9 nucleotides matching TRBD2. V lost 4 bases and J lost 2; bases outside the gene matches: 21. The V gene's germline CDR1 is SGHNT and CDR2 YYREEE (reference sequence). CDR3 length equals 20 residues. CDR3 amino acids: CASSPARGTSRFSLQETQYF. CDR3 DNA: TGTGCCAGCAGCCCAGCCAGGGGGACTAGCCGGTTTTCATTACAAGAGACCCAGTACTTC.

The chain is built from TRBV10-3 and TRBJ2-3; TRBD2 matches at 8 bases. The CDR3 runs 16 residues. Germline values: CDR1 ENHRY, CDR2 SYGVKD. V gave up 2 bases and J gave up 0 bases; unmatched junction bases: 4. The CDR3 nucleotides read TGTGCCATCAGTGAGGGACTAGCAGGTAGCACAGATACGCAGTATTTT. Protein sequence: CAISEGLAGSTDTQYF.

The table lists this clonotype with many counts. This chain joins TRBV20-1 and TRBJ2-5; D might be TRBD1 (5 bases). This CDR3 has 12 amino acids. V was shortened by 2 bases and J by 2 bases, with 6 bases between the two germline ends. Germline CDR1 reads DFQATT; CDR2 reads SNEGSKA (reference sequence). The CDR3 nucleotides are TGCAGTGCTAGACAGGGACAAGAGACCCAGTACTTC. Its translation is CSARQGQETQYF.

V is TRBV2 and J is TRBJ1-3; D unclear. Trimming took 5 bases from V and 0 from J, leaving 11 bases between them. CDR3 length: 15 amino acids. The germline V gene has CDR1 SNHLY and CDR2 FYNNEI. CDR3 bases: TGTGCCAGCAGTTCTGGACGGATCTCTGGAAACACCATATATTTT. This codes for CASSSGRISGNTIYF.

This clonotype came up many times. This chain joins TRBV23-1 and TRBJ2-5, with 10 bases aligning to TRBD2. TRBV23-1 is labeled an ORF, and its function is uncertain. The V segment lost 0 bases and the J segment 4 bases; nucleotides outside the gene matches: 17. The CDR3 has 20 residues. The CDR3 reads CASSQSCLDLKREGRETQYF. The CDR3 nucleotides are TGCGCCAGCAGTCAATCGTGTTTGGACTTGAAGCGGGAGGGCCGAGAGACCCAGTACTTC.